This record covers a single TCR beta chain. No antigen is known for it. The CDR3 regions of human TCRbeta chains were analyzed by immunosequencing. The paper's data handling went like this. TCRs in the repertoires were matched against a reference library of SARS-CoV-2-specific TCRs that had been generated with the MIRA antigen-specificity platform. Breadth was defined as the fraction of unique TCRs that were SARS-CoV-2-associated. Depth was defined as the fraction of total T cells that were SARS-CoV-2-associated. Using the MIRA data, each spike-specific TCR was mapped to the spike region that the TCR reacts to and placed in a CD4 or CD8 class. Log10-transformed breadth and depth values were compared by one-way ANOVA with Sidak's multiple comparisons tests. TCRdb obtained this table from immuneACCESS and retained in-frame rearrangements with V and J assigned. These tables miss some clones; where compared with another copy, unresolved V genes account for less than half of the shortfall, and the remainder is unexplained. Clone size and V and J calls were adopted from that table, with D and trimming inferred from the DNA. This sample's clone table shows about 140,000 clones. The ten top clones hold 2% to 2.5% of the sample.

These data originate in a study of T cell responses to AZD1222 COVID-19 vaccine (dated by TCRdb to the early 2020s). Background for the entire study: A total of 233 trial participants underwent TCR sequencing, of whom approximately 200 had received two doses of AZD1222 and some 25 had received two doses of the MenACWY control vaccine. Trial participants were enrolled by age into subgroups of 18-55, 56-69 and 70-plus years, and about 150, 27 and 61 TCR-sequenced participants, respectively, were included in these subgroups.

This specimen's time point label, interpreted: baseline before first vaccination. The vaccinee samples were drawn from two UK trials, COV001 and COV002, one of which was a single-blind randomized controlled phase 2/3 trial testing AZD1222 (ChAdOx1 nCoV-19) in healthy adults. For TCRbeta chain sequencing, PBMC samples were collected from trial participants at day 0 and at day 28 after the second dose. The germline V gene specifies SGHRS as CDR1 and YFSETQ as CDR2. V loses 4 bases, J loses 0 bases, and the germline ends lie 19 bases apart. Measured from the cysteine to the phenylalanine, the CDR3 is 17 residues long. Only the CDR3 DNA is retained, 51 bases long and in frame from the first base. Overall results and qualifications from the work: A significant rise in spike-specific TCR breadth and depth was observed after two AZD1222 doses relative to day 0 and relative to MenACWY recipients. Most participants were white British and females outnumbered males, and the authors suggested that clonal diversity may have been underestimated. Because no samples from the day 14 peak response were available, repertoires could be characterized only after the peak T cell response. Conclusions about previously exposed vaccinees are limited because only six or seven AZD1222 recipients were SARS-CoV-2 seropositive at baseline. CD4 TCRs associated with the vaccine covered the entire spike protein, and the dominant responses were in regions 160-218 and 743-854. Epitopes outside the regions mutated in the B.1.351 and B.1.1.7 variants were reportedly recognized by nearly half of the unique spike-specific TCRs. The 56-69-year group was small, and its depth increase did not reach significance, likely because of low power.

The rearranged segments are TRBV5-1 and TRBJ1-1, with no D gene named confidently. Specimen: peripheral blood. The TCR originated in an adult in good health. CDR3 sequence: CASSRRDRAEMNTEAFF. The nucleotide sequence reads as follows: TGCGCCAGCAGCCGAAGGGATAGGGCAGAGATGAACACTGAAGCTTTCTTT.